One and the same sample provided the 11 T cell receptor beta chains below, sequenced in a study of blood T cells in healthy people across ages. Alongside a J-beta primer mix, a sample-barcoded 5' primer served in a second PCR lasting roughly 6 to 11 cycles. Using its own MiXCR run on the 5' RACE reads, TCRdb lists one record per CDR3 protein. The repertoire includes about 1.6 million distinct CDR3 sequences, roughly 32% of them detected once, and 11% sits in the top ten. The sequenced material came from blood. The receptors here all came from a woman aged 25 to 45 in good health.

Concerning this clonotype: One end of the junction varies from germline; a read error may be responsible. The chain employs TRBV5-1 and TRBJ1-4; 10 nucleotides agree with TRBD1. The germline V gene has CDR1 SGHRS and CDR2 YFSETQ. The CDR3 has 15 amino acids. CDR3 loop: CAGSHTGTGEEKLFF. The CDR3 DNA reads TGCGCCGGCAGCCATACAGGGACAGGGGAAGAAAAACTGTTTTTT.

The chain couples TRBV27 to TRBJ2-3, with D hard to call. The germline V gene has CDR1 MNHEY and CDR2 SMNVEV (reference sequence). Trimming shortened V by 2 bases and J by 2 bases, and 8 bases separated the two germline ends. The CDR3 has 14 amino acids. In DNA, the CDR3 is TGTGCCAGCAGTTTAAAGGATATCACAGATACGCAGTATTTT. Protein product: CASSLKDITDTQYF.

As regards this clonotype: This may stem from a read error, because a much larger clone lies one nucleotide away. CDR3 sequence: CSARDRQGVIYGYTF. DNA of the CDR3: TGCAGTGCTAGAGATCGGCAGGGGGTTATTTATGGCTACACCTTC. The gene calls are TRBV20-1 and TRBJ1-2, with 7 bases fitting TRBD1. Per germline, CDR1 DFQATT and CDR2 SNEGSKA (reference sequence). This CDR3 region has 15 residues. With V trimmed by 0 bases and J by 5 bases, 9 bases remained unmatched.

V and J are TRBV6-2 or TRBV6-3 and TRBJ2-7, with D tentatively TRBD1 (6 bases). Germline-derived CDR1 and CDR2 are MNHEY and SVGEGT. The CDR3 is 15 residues long. Trimming pared 6 bases from V and 1 base from J, leaving 16 bases between. The CDR3 loop reads CASRLAGVESYEQYF. The CDR3 nucleotides read TGTGCCAGCAGGCTCGCAGGGGTCGAATCCTACGAGCAGTACTTC.

This clonotype showed up just a few times. The chain combines TRBV20-1 with TRBJ2-1; TRBD2 matches at 7 bases. This CDR3 is built from 12 residues. V was pared by 4 bases and J by 4 bases, with 1 base of the junction left unmatched. The germline CDR1 and CDR2 sequences are DFQATT and SNEGSKA (reference sequence). CDR3 sequence (DNA): TGCAGTGCTACTAGCGGATACAATGAGCAGTTCTTC. Residues: CSATSGYNEQFF.

V gene TRBV7-9 combines with J gene TRBJ2-1; D possibly corresponds to TRBD1 (5 bases). V was clipped by 3 bases and J by 0 bases, with 18 bases between them. The CDR3 covers 18 residues. CDR1 and CDR2 (germline): SEHNR, FQNEAQ (reference sequence). The CDR3 region is CASSFGQGSLSSYNEQFF. As DNA, the CDR3 is TGTGCCAGCAGCTTCGGGCAGGGAAGTTTAAGCTCCTACAATGAGCAGTTCTTC.

This chain joins TRBV18 and TRBJ1-5; D is perhaps TRBD1 (5 bases). CDR3 length equals 17 residues. Germline CDR1 and CDR2: KGHSH and LQKENI. The V end lost 0 bases, the J end lost 0 bases, and 12 bases lay between the germline ends. CDR3 DNA sequence: TGTGCCAGCTCACCACCGCGGGGGAAATATAGCAATCAGCCCCAGCATTTT. It is translated as CASSPPRGKYSNQPQHF.

This clonotype was found a few times. The rearrangement uses TRBV3-1 and TRBJ1-5, with D perhaps TRBD1 (5 bases). V lost 4 bases to trimming and J lost 6 bases, with 10 bases between them. The CDR3 extends over 13 amino acids. Germline CDR1 LGHDT, CDR2 YNNKEL (reference sequence). The CDR3 reads CASSRYRGQPQHF. The CDR3 DNA reads TGTGCCAGCAGCCGTTATAGGGGTCAGCCCCAGCATTTT.

A few counts support this clonotype. The gene calls are TRBV27 and TRBJ2-3; D is ambiguous. The CDR3 has 14 amino acids. Germline V CDR1 and CDR2: MNHEY, SMNVEV (reference sequence). Trimming took off 8 bases at V and 5 bases at J, with 17 bases between the two ends. CDR3 loop: CASGKRSLGDTQYF. The CDR3 region has the DNA TGTGCCAGCGGAAAGAGAAGCCTGGGAGATACGCAGTATTTT.

In its sample, this clonotype was seen many times. The V and J genes are TRBV27 and TRBJ2-6; D is unresolved. CDR3 size: 14 residues. With 6 bases removed from V and 1 base from J, the gap between germline ends came to 7 bases. Germline V gene sequence: CDR1 MNHEY, CDR2 SMNVEV (reference sequence). The CDR3 DNA sequence: TGTGCCAGCAGCGCCCTATCTGGGGCCAACGTCCTGACTTTC. Encoded protein: CASSALSGANVLTF.

This clonotype appeared a few times. The rearrangement joins TRBV14 to TRBJ1-2, with 7 bases identical to TRBD1. V gave up 1 base and J gave up 4 bases; unmatched junction bases: 6. Per germline, CDR1 SGHDN and CDR2 FVKESK. The CDR3 loop spans 15 amino acids. Written as DNA, the CDR3 is TGTGCCAGCAGCCAAGTGAGCGGGACAGCCTATGGCTACACCTTC. This encodes CASSQVSGTAYGYTF.